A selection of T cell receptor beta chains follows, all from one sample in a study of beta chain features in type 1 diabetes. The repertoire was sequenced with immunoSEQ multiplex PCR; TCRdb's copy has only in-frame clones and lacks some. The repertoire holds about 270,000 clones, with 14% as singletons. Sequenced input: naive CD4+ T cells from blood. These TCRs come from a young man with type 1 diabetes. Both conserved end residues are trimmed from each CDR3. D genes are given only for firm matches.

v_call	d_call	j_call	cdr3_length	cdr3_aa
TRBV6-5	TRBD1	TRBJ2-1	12	ASSYSDRALEQF
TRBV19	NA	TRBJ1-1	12	ASTQGADRGEAF
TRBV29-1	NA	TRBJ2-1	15	SVEDPGVPTSYNEQF
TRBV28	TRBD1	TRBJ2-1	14	ASSSPGQGDHNEQF
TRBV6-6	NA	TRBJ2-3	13	ASSYGQGEADTQY
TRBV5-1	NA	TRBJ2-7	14	ASRPEAGGSSYEQY
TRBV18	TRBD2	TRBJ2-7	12	ASSPAGEGYEQY
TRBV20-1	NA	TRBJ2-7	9	SARVRGEQY
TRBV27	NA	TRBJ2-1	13	ASSPRDSSYNEQF
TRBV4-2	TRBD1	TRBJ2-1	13	ASRPDRGRGDEQF
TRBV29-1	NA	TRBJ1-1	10	SVVGGGTEAF
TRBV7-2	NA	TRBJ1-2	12	ASSLALPGGGYT
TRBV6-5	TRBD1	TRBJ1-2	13	ASRARDRGVYGYT
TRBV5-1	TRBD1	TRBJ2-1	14	ASSLFAQGSYNEQF
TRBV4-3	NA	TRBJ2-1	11	ASSQIAYNEQF
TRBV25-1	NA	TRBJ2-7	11	ASSRGSSYEQY
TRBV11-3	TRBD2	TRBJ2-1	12	ASSLASSGNEQF
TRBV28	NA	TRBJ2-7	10	ASSPTHYEQY
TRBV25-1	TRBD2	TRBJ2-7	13	ASSEPGLAGYEQY
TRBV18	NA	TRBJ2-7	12	ASSPLEGNYEQY
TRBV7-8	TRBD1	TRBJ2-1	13	ASRSTGTGYNEQF
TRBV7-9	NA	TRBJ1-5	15	ASSLEVGGFGNQPQH
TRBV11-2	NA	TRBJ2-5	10	ASSPYQETQY
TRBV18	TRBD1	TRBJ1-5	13	ASSPGGTVNQPQH
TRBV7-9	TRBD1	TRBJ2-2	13	ASSLKDRDTGELF
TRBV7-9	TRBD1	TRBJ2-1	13	ASSLGTGADNEQF
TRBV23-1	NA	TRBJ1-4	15	AGPNRGQSSTNEKLF
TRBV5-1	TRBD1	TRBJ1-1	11	ASSLAGTVKAF
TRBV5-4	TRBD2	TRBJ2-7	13	ASSADSGRTYEQY
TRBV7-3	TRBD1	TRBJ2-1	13	ASREQGAGYNEQF
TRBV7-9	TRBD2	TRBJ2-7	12	ASRGTSGSYEQY
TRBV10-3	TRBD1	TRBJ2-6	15	AISPGQGFTGANVLT
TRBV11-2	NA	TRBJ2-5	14	ASSLLGSAVLGTQY
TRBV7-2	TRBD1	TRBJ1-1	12	ASSPRQGGAEAF
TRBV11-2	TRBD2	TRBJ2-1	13	ATAVGAGGSNEQF
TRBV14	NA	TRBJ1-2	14	ASSQDWRGGNYGYT
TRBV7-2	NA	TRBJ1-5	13	ASSLSLGSNQPQH
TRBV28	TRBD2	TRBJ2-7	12	ASRFSGSPHEQY
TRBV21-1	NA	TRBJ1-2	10	ASSTCYVGYT
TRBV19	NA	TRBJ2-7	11	ASSIAGAYEQY
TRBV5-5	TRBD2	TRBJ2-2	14	ASSYGLAGDGGELF
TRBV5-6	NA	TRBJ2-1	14	ASSLHLDLIYNEQF
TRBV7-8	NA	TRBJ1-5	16	ASSDSSGTSYSNQPQH
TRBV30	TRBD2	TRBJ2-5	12	ACGTSGSGETQY
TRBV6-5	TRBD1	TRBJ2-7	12	ASSYSGTGYEQY
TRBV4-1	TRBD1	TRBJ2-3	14	ASSQGQGASTDTQY
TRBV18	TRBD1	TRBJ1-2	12	ASSPGQESYGYT
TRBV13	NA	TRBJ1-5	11	ASGSGRYQPQH
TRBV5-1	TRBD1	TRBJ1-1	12	ASSGGTGGTEAF
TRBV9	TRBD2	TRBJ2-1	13	ASSPAAGGIGEQF